The TCR beta chain described here comes from a study of T-cell reconstitution after alpha-beta-depleted transplantation in children. Findings and limits, study-wide: Reports say that about two months after transplant, the alpha-beta T cells came out of several hundred graft clones that had expanded. The high TCRbeta diversity at day 60 in some patients came from surviving recipient T cells and thymic progenitors. The main origin of T-cell counts and diversity one year after transplant was newly produced T cells.

The CDR3 totals 16 residues. Germline CDR1 is SGHRS and CDR2 is YFSETQ. The V gene lost 3 bases and the J gene lost 5 bases, with 18 bases spanning the gap. The authors prepared the TCRbeta library with unique molecular identifiers. TCRdb passed the PCR reads through MiXCR, listing each CDR3 protein once. The sample yields 600,000 to 700,000 distinct CDR3 sequences, around 13% seen once. In its sample, this clonotype was seen a few times. The antigen is unknown. Sequences were derived from PBMCs, sampled before TCRalphabeta/CD19-depleted stem cell transplant. The chain uses TRBV5-1 and TRBJ2-1; D ambiguous. The TCR sequence derives from a girl aged 2-15 years with congenital amegakaryocytic thrombocytopenia, due to receive a stem cell transplant. CDR3 nucleotide sequence: TGCGCCAGCAGCTCAAAGGCGGAGATTCTGAACAATGAGCAGTTCTTC. Protein product: CASSSKAEILNNEQFF.